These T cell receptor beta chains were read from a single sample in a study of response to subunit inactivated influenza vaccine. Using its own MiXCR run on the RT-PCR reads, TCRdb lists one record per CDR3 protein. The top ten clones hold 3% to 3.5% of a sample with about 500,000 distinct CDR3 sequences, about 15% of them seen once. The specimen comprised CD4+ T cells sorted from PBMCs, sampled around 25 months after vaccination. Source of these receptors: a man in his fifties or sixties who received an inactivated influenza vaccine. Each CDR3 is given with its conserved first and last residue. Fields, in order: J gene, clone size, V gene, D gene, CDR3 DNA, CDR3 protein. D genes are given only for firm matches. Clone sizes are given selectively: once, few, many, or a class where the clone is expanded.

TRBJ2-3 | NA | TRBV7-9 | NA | TGTGCCAGCAGCCAAACAGGGCTTGGGACAGATACGCAGTATTTT | CASSQTGLGTDTQYF
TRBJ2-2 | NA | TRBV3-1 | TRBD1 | TGTGCCAGCAGCCAAGCCGGGACAGGGGGCTTTACCGGGGAGCTGTTTTTT | CASSQAGTGGFTGELFF
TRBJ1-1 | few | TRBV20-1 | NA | TGCAGTGCTAGAGAGGGACCGAACACTGAAGCTTTCTTT | CSAREGPNTEAFF
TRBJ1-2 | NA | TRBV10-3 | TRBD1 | TGTGCCATCAGTGATTTAGGAAGGGGGCCTGGCTACACCTTC | CAISDLGRGPGYTF
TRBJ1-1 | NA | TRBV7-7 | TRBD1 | TGTGCTAGCAGCTATCTTTTTACCGGGACAGGGGAGAACACTGAAGCTTTCTTT | CASSYLFTGTGENTEAFF
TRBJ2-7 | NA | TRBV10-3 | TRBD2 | TGTGCCATCAGCCCCAGGACTAGCAGCTCCTACGAGCAGTACTTC | CAISPRTSSSYEQYF
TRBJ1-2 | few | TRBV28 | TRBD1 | TGTGCCAGCAGAGGAGGGACAGGGGGGCAACTTATCTATGGCTACACCTTC | CASRGGTGGQLIYGYTF
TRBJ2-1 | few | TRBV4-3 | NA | TGCGCCAGCAGCGAACTGACAGGGAGGAATGAGCAGTTCTTC | CASSELTGRNEQFF
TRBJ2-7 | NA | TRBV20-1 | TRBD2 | TGCAGTGCTAGAGATCCAGTAGCGGGAGGGGAAGAGCAGTACTTC | CSARDPVAGGEEQYF
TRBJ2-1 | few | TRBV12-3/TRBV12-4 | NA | TGTGCCAGCATCTTAAGGACAGCCCGATTCTCCTACAATGAGCAGTTCTTC | CASILRTARFSYNEQFF
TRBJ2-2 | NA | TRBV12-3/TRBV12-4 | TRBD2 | TGTGCCAGCAGTTCCCAGCGGGGGGCGGCCGGGGAGCTGTTTTTT | CASSSQRGAAGELFF
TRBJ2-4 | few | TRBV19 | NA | TGTGCCAGTAGTATCCGGGGGCAAGGAAGGGACATTCAGTACTTC | CASSIRGQGRDIQYF
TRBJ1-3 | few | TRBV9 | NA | TGTGCCAGCAGCGTTGGGACGGGGCCCGTCTCTGGAAACACCATATATTTT | CASSVGTGPVSGNTIYF
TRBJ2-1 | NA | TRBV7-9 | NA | TGTGCCAGCAGCTTACCCGGACTATCAGGCCTTAACAATGAGCAGTTCTTC | CASSLPGLSGLNNEQFF
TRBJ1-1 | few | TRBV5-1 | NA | TGCGCCAGCAGCTTCCCCGGGGGAAGAAGCACTGAAGCTTTCTTT | CASSFPGGRSTEAFF
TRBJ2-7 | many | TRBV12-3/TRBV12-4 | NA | TGTGCCAGCAGAACTTCTAGCGCCTCCTACGAGCAGTACTTC | CASRTSSASYEQYF
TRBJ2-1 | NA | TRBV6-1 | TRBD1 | TGTGCCAGCAGACGACCGGGACAGGGGTCCTACAATGAGCAGTTCTTC | CASRRPGQGSYNEQFF
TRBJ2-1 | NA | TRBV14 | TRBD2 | TGTGCCAGCAGCCAAGCGGATTTACTAGCGGGAGGCTACAATGAGCAGTTCTTC | CASSQADLLAGGYNEQFF
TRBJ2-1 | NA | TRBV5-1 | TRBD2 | TGCGCCAGCAGCTTTACTAGCGGGGGATCCTACAATGAGCAGTTCTTC | CASSFTSGGSYNEQFF
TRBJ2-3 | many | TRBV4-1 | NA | TGCGCCAGCAGCCAGGACAACACAGATACGCAGTATTTT | CASSQDNTDTQYF
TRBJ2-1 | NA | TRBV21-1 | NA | TGTGCCAGGAGGGTGGAAGGGGAGGGGCCTAGATCCCACCATGAGCAGTTCTTC | CARRVEGEGPRSHHEQFF
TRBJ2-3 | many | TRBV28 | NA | TGTGCCAGCACGCGGCATACCACAGATACACAGTATTTT | CASTRHTTDTQYF
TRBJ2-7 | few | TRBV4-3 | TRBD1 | TGCGCCAGCAGCGTATCCCTCCGGACAGGGTTGGGCGAGCAGTACTTC | CASSVSLRTGLGEQYF
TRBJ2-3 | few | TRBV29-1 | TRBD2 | TGCAGCGTTAGGACTAGCGGGGGTTTCACAGATACGCAGTATTTT | CSVRTSGGFTDTQYF
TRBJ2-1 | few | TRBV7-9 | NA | TGTGCCAGCAGCCACATTAATAACAATGAGCAGTTCTTC | CASSHINNNEQFF
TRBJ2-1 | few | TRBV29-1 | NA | TGCAGCGTTGAAGATCGTAGGGACGGTGAGCAGTTCTTC | CSVEDRRDGEQFF
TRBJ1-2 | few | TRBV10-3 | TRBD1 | TGTGCCATCAGTGTTGACAGGGGGGTCTATGGCTACACCTTC | CAISVDRGVYGYTF
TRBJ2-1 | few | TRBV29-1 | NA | TGCAGCGTTGAAGAGAGATCTAGGTCCAATGAGCAGTTCTTC | CSVEERSRSNEQFF
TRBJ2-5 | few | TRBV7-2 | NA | TGTGCCAGCAGCTTAACCCAACAAGAGACCCAGTACTTC | CASSLTQQETQYF
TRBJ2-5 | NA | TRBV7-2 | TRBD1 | TGTGCCAGCAGCAACCTCGGGACAGCAATCGGTGGAGAGACCCAGTACTTC | CASSNLGTAIGGETQYF
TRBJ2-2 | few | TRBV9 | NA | TGTGCCAGCAGCGTAGGGGTTGGCACCGGGGAGCTGTTTTTT | CASSVGVGTGELFF
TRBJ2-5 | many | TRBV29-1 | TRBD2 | TGCAGCGTTGGGGCTAGCGGGGGACAAGAGACCCAGTACTTC | CSVGASGGQETQYF
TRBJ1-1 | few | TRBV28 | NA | TGTGCCAGCAAGGGAGGGGACACTGAAGCTTTCTTT | CASKGGDTEAFF
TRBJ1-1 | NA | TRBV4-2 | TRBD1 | TGTGCCAGCAGCCTTACAGGGGGCTTGACTGAAGCTTTCTTT | CASSLTGGLTEAFF
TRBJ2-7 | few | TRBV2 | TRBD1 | TGTGCCACCCGGGGACAGGGATCCTACGAGCAGTACTTC | CATRGQGSYEQYF
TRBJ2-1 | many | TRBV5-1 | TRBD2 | TGCGCCAGCAGCTTGGGGCCTAGCGGAACTTACAATGAGCAGTTCTTC | CASSLGPSGTYNEQFF
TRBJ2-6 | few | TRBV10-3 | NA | TGTGCCATCAGTGAGTCGGTCCCGCGTAGGTTCCCTGGGGCCAACGTCCTGACTTTC | CAISESVPRRFPGANVLTF
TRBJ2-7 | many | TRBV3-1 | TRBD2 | TGTGCCAGCAGCTTAGCGGGAGGACGATACGAGCAGTACTTC | CASSLAGGRYEQYF
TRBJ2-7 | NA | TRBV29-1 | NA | TGCAGCGTTGCAGGACAGAGCTCCTACGAGCAGTACTTC | CSVAGQSSYEQYF
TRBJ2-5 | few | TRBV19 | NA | TGTGCCAGTAGTAAGGGCTCCAACCTGTACCAAGAGACCCAGTACTTC | CASSKGSNLYQETQYF
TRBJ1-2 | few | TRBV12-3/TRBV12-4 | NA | TGTGCCAGCAGTTTTTCGGACAGTTCCTACACCTTC | CASSFSDSSYTF
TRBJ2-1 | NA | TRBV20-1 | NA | TGCAGTGCTAGACATAACTACAATGAGCAGTTCTTC | CSARHNYNEQFF
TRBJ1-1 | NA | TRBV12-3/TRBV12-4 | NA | TGTGCCAGCAGTTTCTCGGCGGGGTCGAACACTGAAGCTTTCTTT | CASSFSAGSNTEAFF
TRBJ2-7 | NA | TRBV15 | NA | TGTGCCACCAGCAGGCAGGGAAGTTCCGAGCAGTACTTC | CATSRQGSSEQYF
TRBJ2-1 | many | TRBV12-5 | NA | TGTGCTAGTGGTTTGGTACCCGGCGGCGATGAGCAGTTCTTC | CASGLVPGGDEQFF
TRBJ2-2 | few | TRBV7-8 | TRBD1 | TGTGCCAGCAGCTTAGAGGGACAGGCAGCCACCGGGGAGCTGTTTTTT | CASSLEGQAATGELFF
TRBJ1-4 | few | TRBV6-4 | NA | TGTGCCAGCAGCGTAAACACAGGGAATGAAAAACTGTTTTTT | CASSVNTGNEKLFF
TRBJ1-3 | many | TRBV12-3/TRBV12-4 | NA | TGTGCCAGCAGCCCCCGCGGAAACACCATATATTTT | CASSPRGNTIYF
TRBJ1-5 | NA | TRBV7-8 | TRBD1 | TGTGCCAGCAGCCCCCGGGACAGGGGAAGGGATCAGCCCCAGCATTTT | CASSPRDRGRDQPQHF
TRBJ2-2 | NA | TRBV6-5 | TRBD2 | TGTGCCAGCAGTTACTGGTCGAGCGGGAGATACACCGGGGAGCTGTTTTTT | CASSYWSSGRYTGELFF